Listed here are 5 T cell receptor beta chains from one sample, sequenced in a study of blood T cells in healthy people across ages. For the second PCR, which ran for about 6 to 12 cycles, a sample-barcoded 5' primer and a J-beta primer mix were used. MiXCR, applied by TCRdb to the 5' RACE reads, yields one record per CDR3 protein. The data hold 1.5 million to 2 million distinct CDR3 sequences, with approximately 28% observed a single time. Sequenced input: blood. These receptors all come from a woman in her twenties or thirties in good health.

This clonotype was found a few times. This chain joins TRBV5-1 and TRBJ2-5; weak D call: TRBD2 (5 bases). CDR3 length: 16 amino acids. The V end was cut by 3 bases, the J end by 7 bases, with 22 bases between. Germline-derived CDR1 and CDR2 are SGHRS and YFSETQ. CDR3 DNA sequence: TGCGCCAGCAGCTCTCGGGGAGCGTCGGAATTAGGGACCCAGTACTTC. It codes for CASSSRGASELGTQYF.

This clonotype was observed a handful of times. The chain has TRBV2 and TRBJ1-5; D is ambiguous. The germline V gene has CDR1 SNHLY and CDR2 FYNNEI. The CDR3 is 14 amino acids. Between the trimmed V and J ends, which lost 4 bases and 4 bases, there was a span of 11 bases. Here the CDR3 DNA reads TGTGCCAGCAGTGGGGTGGGGATTAATCAGCCCCAGCATTTT. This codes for CASSGVGINQPQHF. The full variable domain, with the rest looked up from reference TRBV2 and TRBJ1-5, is EPEVTQTPSHQVTQMGQEVILRCVPISNHLYFYWYRQILGQKVEFLVSFYNNEISEKSEIFDDQFSVERPDGSNFTLKIRSTKLEDSAMYFCASSGVGINQPQHFGDGTRLSIL.

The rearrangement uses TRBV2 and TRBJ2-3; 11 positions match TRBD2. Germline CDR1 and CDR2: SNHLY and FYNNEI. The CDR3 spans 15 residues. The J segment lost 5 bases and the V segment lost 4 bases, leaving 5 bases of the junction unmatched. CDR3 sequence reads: CASSADGLAGDTQYF. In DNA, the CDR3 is TGTGCCAGCAGTGCAGACGGACTAGCGGGAGATACGCAGTATTTT.

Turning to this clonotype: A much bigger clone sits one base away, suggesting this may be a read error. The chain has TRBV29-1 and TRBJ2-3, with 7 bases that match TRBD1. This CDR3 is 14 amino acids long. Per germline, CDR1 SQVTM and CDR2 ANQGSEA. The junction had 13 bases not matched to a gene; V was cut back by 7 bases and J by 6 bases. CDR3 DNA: TGCAGCGCCTGGACAGGACCATCGTCGGATACGCAGTATTTT. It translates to CSAWTGPSSDTQYF.

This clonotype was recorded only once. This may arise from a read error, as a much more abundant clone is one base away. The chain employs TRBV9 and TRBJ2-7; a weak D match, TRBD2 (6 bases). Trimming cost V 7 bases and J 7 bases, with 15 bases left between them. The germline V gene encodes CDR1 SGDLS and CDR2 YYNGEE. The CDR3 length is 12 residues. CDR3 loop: CASGSPRGEQYF. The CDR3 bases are TGTGCCAGCGGCTCACCGCGGGGAGAGCAGTACTTC.